The rows below give T cell receptor beta chains drawn from one sample of a study of cytomegalovirus exposure and HLA in healthy donors. TCRdb's copy holds only in-frame clones and misses some; the assay was immunoSEQ multiplex PCR. The sample includes roughly 97,000 clones, 75% to 80% of them seen just once. The specimen sequenced was PBMCs. These receptors originate from a man in his 60s in good health and CMV-seropositive. Each CDR3 is given with its conserved first and last residue. Each record gives: D gene, clone size, V gene, J gene, CDR3 DNA, CDR3 protein. The D gene is left open where the match is weak. A clone size is listed for some rows: how often the clone was seen (once, few, many), or a class if it is expanded.

-	once	TRBV20-1	TRBJ1-1	TGCAGTGCCGGTTACACTGAAGCTTTCTTT	CSAGYTEAFF
-	once	TRBV5-4	TRBJ2-1	TGTGCCAGCAGCTCTCAGGGTCCGGCCTACAATGAGCAGTTCTTC	CASSSQGPAYNEQFF
TRBD1	-	TRBV5-1	TRBJ1-5	TGCGCCAGCAGCCCAACCGGACAGGAGGGGCAGCCCCAGCATTTT	CASSPTGQEGQPQHF
-	-	TRBV6-1	TRBJ1-1	TGTGCCAGCAGGGAGGGAGGGAACACTGAAGCTTTCTTT	CASREGGNTEAFF
TRBD1	-	TRBV10-3	TRBJ1-5	TGTGCCATCAGTGAGTCCGCAGGGGGCTTACAGCCCCAGCATTTT	CAISESAGGLQPQHF
TRBD1	-	TRBV2	TRBJ2-7	TGTGCCAGCAGAGACAGGGTGCTCTATGACGAGCAGTACTTC	CASRDRVLYDEQYF
TRBD1	-	TRBV27	TRBJ1-1	TGTGCCAGCAGTTCATCCGGGACAGGGTTGACGAACACTGAAGCTTTCTTT	CASSSSGTGLTNTEAFF
TRBD1	-	TRBV6-5	TRBJ1-4	TGTGCCAGCAGTTCGCAATCACAGGGGCTTCGGGAAAAACTGTTTTTT	CASSSQSQGLREKLFF
-	few	TRBV5-1	TRBJ1-1	TGCGCCAGCAGCCCTGCGAGGGGAGGGAACACTGAAGCTTTCTTT	CASSPARGGNTEAFF
TRBD2	-	TRBV4-3	TRBJ2-5	TGCGCCAGCAGCCAAGATTGGAAACTAGCGGGGGTCCAAGAGACCCAGTACTTC	CASSQDWKLAGVQETQYF
TRBD1	-	TRBV27	TRBJ2-5	TGTGCCAGCAGTTTAGGGACACAGGGGGCGGGGACCCAGTACTTC	CASSLGTQGAGTQYF
TRBD1	-	TRBV4-1	TRBJ1-5	TGCGCCAGCAGCCTGGACAGGGGCCACCCCCAGGGTCGCAATCAGCCCCAGCATTTT	CASSLDRGHPQGRNQPQHF
-	-	TRBV6-4	TRBJ1-1	TGTGCCAGCAGGGGGACGGGGGGCAGAGAAGCTTTCTTT	CASRGTGGREAFF
TRBD1	-	TRBV27	TRBJ2-7	TGTGCCAGCAGTTTAAGGGGGCAGCCGGGGGAGCAGTACTTC	CASSLRGQPGEQYF
-	-	TRBV10-3	TRBJ2-3	TGTGCCATCAGTGACCGGACTGCTAGCACAGATACGCAGTATTTT	CAISDRTASTDTQYF
-	-	TRBV7-2	TRBJ2-2	TGTGCCAGCAGCTTAGATGGGGCTCGTTGGGAGCTGTTTTTT	CASSLDGARWELFF
-	few	TRBV2	TRBJ2-7	TGTGCCAGCAGTAGAGGGAAGATATACGAGCAGTACTTC	CASSRGKIYEQYF
TRBD1	-	TRBV7-2	TRBJ1-5	TGTGCCAGCAGCTTAGGGAGGACAGGGCATCAGCCCCAGCATTTT	CASSLGRTGHQPQHF
TRBD1	-	TRBV6-5	TRBJ2-1	TGTGCCAGCAGTAGAGGACAGGGGACCTACAATGAGCAGTTCTTC	CASSRGQGTYNEQFF
-	-	TRBV11-2	TRBJ1-5	TGTGCCAGCAGCCAAGCCCCAAGCAATCAGCCCCAGCATTTT	CASSQAPSNQPQHF
-	-	TRBV11-2	TRBJ2-3	TGTGCCAGCAGCATTCTAGATACGCAGTATTTT	CASSILDTQYF
-	-	TRBV6-5	TRBJ1-2	TGTGCCAGCAGTGGGGGGTTCTATGGCTACACCTTC	CASSGGFYGYTF
-	-	TRBV19	TRBJ1-1	TGTGCCAGTAGTATAGGGGCAGGGGTTGGAAAAACTGAAGCTTTCTTT	CASSIGAGVGKTEAFF
-	-	TRBV12-5	TRBJ2-1	TGTGCTAGTGTGCGACAGTACAATGAGCAGTTCTTC	CASVRQYNEQFF
-	few	TRBV5-6	TRBJ1-2	TGTGCCAGCAGCCCCTATTTCGGTGGCTACACCTTC	CASSPYFGGYTF
-	-	TRBV14	TRBJ1-1	TGTGCCAGCAGCCGGGGGGTGGGGACGGCGAACACTGGAGCTTTCTTT	CASSRGVGTANTGAFF
TRBD1	few	TRBV5-5	TRBJ1-4	TGTGCCAGCAGCCTGGGACAGGGAAATGAAAAACTGTTTTTT	CASSLGQGNEKLFF
TRBD1	-	TRBV4-3	TRBJ1-2	TGCGCCAGCAGCCAAGCTCGGGACAGGGCTAGCGGCTACACCTTC	CASSQARDRASGYTF
TRBD1	-	TRBV4-1	TRBJ1-2	TGCGCCAGCAGCCAAGATACGAACAGGGGGGCCTATGGCTACACCTTC	CASSQDTNRGAYGYTF
-	few	TRBV5-1	TRBJ1-3	TGCGCCAGCCTCCTTGTTTTTGGAAACACCATATATTTT	CASLLVFGNTIYF
-	-	TRBV27	TRBJ2-7	TGTGCCAGCAGTCTGTATAGCGATTACGAGCAGTACTTC	CASSLYSDYEQYF
-	-	TRBV18	TRBJ2-1	TGTGCCAGCTCACCCAGCCCAGGTATGAATGAGCAGTTCTTC	CASSPSPGMNEQFF
-	-	TRBV13	TRBJ2-1	TGTGCCAGCAGCACGCCGGGACTCCCGGTTGGTGATGAGCAGTTCTTC	CASSTPGLPVGDEQFF
-	few	TRBV28	TRBJ1-4	TGTGCCAGCACCCCGGGATCAAGGACTGAAAAACTGTTTTTT	CASTPGSRTEKLFF
-	few	TRBV7-3	TRBJ1-1	TGTGCCAGCAGCTTAAACAGGGCGAACACTGAAGCTTTCTTT	CASSLNRANTEAFF
TRBD2	-	TRBV10-2	TRBJ2-7	TGCGCCAGCACTACACTAGCGGGTGAAAGTGGGTCCTACGAGCAGTACTTC	CASTTLAGESGSYEQYF
-	-	TRBV7-6	TRBJ1-6	TGTGCCAGCAGCTTAAGGCCAAAGGTGACAGTCAATAGAGATAATTCACCCCTCCACTTT	CASSLRPKVTVNRDNSPLHF
-	medium-sized	TRBV4-3	TRBJ1-2	TGCGCCAGCAGCCCCTTGGGGGACAACAACTATGGCTACACCTTC	CASSPLGDNNYGYTF
-	once	TRBV30	TRBJ1-2	TGTGCCTGGAGTGTACAGGGTGGATACGGCTACACCTTC	CAWSVQGGYGYTF
-	-	TRBV19	TRBJ2-1	TGTGCCAGTAGTACACAGGATGAACTTTACAATGAGCAGTTCTTC	CASSTQDELYNEQFF